These T cell receptor beta chains were read from a single sample in a study of identical twins. TCRdb used MiXCR to reprocess the 5' RACE reads, holding one entry per CDR3 protein. In the table there are approximately 490,000 distinct CDR3 sequences, about 22% of which are singletons. The data also belong to a second study, concerning yellow fever vaccine responses in identical twins.

Sequencing was done on a sample of CD4+ T cells sorted from blood. The receptors were sampled from a woman aged 18 to 35 in good health. Both conserved end residues are part of each CDR3. The order of the fields is CDR3 protein, CDR3 DNA, V gene, J gene, D gene, clone size. D genes are given only for firm matches. Only some rows state a clone size, as once, few, many or a class for expanded clones.

CDR3: CSARDLGSGNTGELFF
DNA: TGCAGTGCTAGAGATCTGGGTAGCGGGAACACCGGGGAGCTGTTTTTT
V: TRBV20-1
J: TRBJ2-2
D: .
size: .

CDR3: CATLWIERGLNEQFF
DNA: TGTGCCACCCTGTGGATAGAGCGGGGACTCAATGAGCAGTTCTTC
V: TRBV2
J: TRBJ2-1
D: TRBD2
size: .

CDR3: CASSQGSGGATDTQYF
DNA: TGTGCCAGCAGTCAGGGAAGCGGGGGGGCGACAGATACGCAGTATTTT
V: TRBV2
J: TRBJ2-3
D: TRBD2
size: .

CDR3: CAISAGRWNTEAFF
DNA: TGTGCCATCAGTGCTGGACGGTGGAACACTGAAGCTTTCTTT
V: TRBV10-3
J: TRBJ1-1
D: .
size: .

CDR3: CASSLAGIGQPQHF
DNA: TGCGCCAGCAGCTTGGCAGGGATCGGTCAGCCCCAGCATTTT
V: TRBV5-1
J: TRBJ1-5
D: .
size: .

CDR3: CASGRDRGGNTEAFF
DNA: TGTGCCAGCGGCCGGGACAGGGGGGGGAACACTGAAGCTTTCTTT
V: TRBV12-3/TRBV12-4
J: TRBJ1-1
D: TRBD1
size: many

CDR3: CASRGTGALYEQYF
DNA: TGTGCCAGCAGAGGGACAGGGGCCCTCTACGAGCAGTACTTC
V: TRBV12-3/TRBV12-4
J: TRBJ2-7
D: TRBD1
size: few

CDR3: CASSPRGSSTEAFF
DNA: TGTGCCAGCAGTCCCCGGGGTAGTAGCACTGAAGCTTTCTTT
V: TRBV6-1
J: TRBJ1-1
D: .
size: .

CDR3: CAIDRVGTGELFF
DNA: TGTGCCATAGACAGGGTGGGCACCGGGGAGCTGTTTTTT
V: TRBV2
J: TRBJ2-2
D: TRBD1
size: .

CDR3: CASRGQGANGELFF
DNA: TGTGCCAGCCGGGGGCAGGGGGCGAACGGGGAGCTGTTTTTT
V: TRBV25-1
J: TRBJ2-2
D: TRBD1
size: .

CDR3: CASSSRGATKMSSGANVLTF
DNA: TGTGCCAGCAGCTCTAGGGGGGCGACTAAGATGAGCTCTGGGGCCAACGTCCTGACTTTC
V: TRBV11-2
J: TRBJ2-6
D: .
size: .

CDR3: CASSQAGTSRTDTQYF
DNA: TGTGCCAGCAGCCAGGCCGGGACTAGCAGGACCGATACGCAGTATTTT
V: TRBV3-1
J: TRBJ2-3
D: TRBD2
size: .

CDR3: CASSVGAGGYEQYF
DNA: TGTGCCAGCAGCGTAGGAGCGGGAGGGTACGAGCAGTACTTC
V: TRBV9
J: TRBJ2-7
D: TRBD2
size: .

CDR3: CASSVGTGQPANYGYTF
DNA: TGTGCCAGCAGTGTAGGGACAGGGCAACCAGCTAACTATGGCTACACCTTC
V: TRBV6-1
J: TRBJ1-2
D: TRBD1
size: .

CDR3: CATSRDLVMETQYF
DNA: TGTGCCACCAGCAGAGATCTGGTGATGGAGACCCAGTACTTC
V: TRBV15
J: TRBJ2-5
D: .
size: few

CDR3: CRVRRGLAGYNEQFF
DNA: TGCAGGGTAAGGAGAGGACTAGCGGGATACAATGAGCAGTTCTTC
V: TRBV20-1
J: TRBJ2-1
D: TRBD2
size: .

CDR3: CAINRATTDTQYF
DNA: TGTGCCATCAACAGGGCCACGACAGATACGCAGTATTTT
V: TRBV10-3
J: TRBJ2-3
D: .
size: few

CDR3: CASSRGQIASDEQFF
DNA: TGCGCCAGCAGCCGGGGACAGATCGCGAGCGATGAGCAGTTCTTC
V: TRBV5-1
J: TRBJ2-1
D: TRBD1
size: .

CDR3: CASSLATGREKLFF
DNA: TGTGCCAGCAGCCTAGCGACAGGGCGGGAAAAACTGTTTTTT
V: TRBV7-6
J: TRBJ1-4
D: TRBD1
size: .

CDR3: CASSVAGHTGELFF
DNA: TGTGCCAGCAGTGTGGCAGGTCACACCGGGGAGCTGTTTTTT
V: TRBV25-1
J: TRBJ2-2
D: .
size: .

CDR3: CASSFVSGPSYNEQFF
DNA: TGTGCCAGCAGCTTTGTCAGTGGGCCGTCCTACAATGAGCAGTTCTTC
V: TRBV11-3
J: TRBJ2-1
D: .
size: .

CDR3: CANSRDRNTEAFF
DNA: TGTGCCAATTCCAGGGACCGGAACACTGAAGCTTTCTTT
V: TRBV18
J: TRBJ1-1
D: .
size: .

CDR3: CASSQPGLADDSSTDTQYF
DNA: TGTGCCAGCAGCCAACCGGGACTAGCGGACGACTCTAGCACAGATACGCAGTATTTT
V: TRBV3-1
J: TRBJ2-3
D: TRBD2
size: few

CDR3: CSARASNSYNEQFF
DNA: TGCAGTGCTCGGGCTAGTAACTCCTACAATGAGCAGTTCTTC
V: TRBV20-1
J: TRBJ2-1
D: .
size: .

CDR3: CASSPGLTPEQYF
DNA: TGTGCCAGCAGCCCGGGACTAACCCCCGAGCAGTACTTC
V: TRBV2
J: TRBJ2-7
D: TRBD2
size: few

CDR3: CSVGGSSGPQETQYF
DNA: TGCAGCGTTGGTGGGTCTAGCGGGCCTCAAGAGACCCAGTACTTC
V: TRBV29-1
J: TRBJ2-5
D: TRBD2
size: few

CDR3: CSADRTSNYGYTF
DNA: TGCAGTGCCGACCGGACATCGAACTATGGCTACACCTTC
V: TRBV20-1
J: TRBJ1-2
D: .
size: .

CDR3: CASSLVRGPPSPLHF
DNA: TGTGCCAGCAGCTTAGTTCGGGGTCCCCCTTCACCCCTCCACTTT
V: TRBV13
J: TRBJ1-6
D: .
size: few

CDR3: CASSLGIKTETQYF
DNA: TGTGCCAGCAGTTTAGGTATCAAGACAGAGACCCAGTACTTC
V: TRBV12-3/TRBV12-4
J: TRBJ2-5
D: .
size: .

CDR3: CASIWRLGKDTQYF
DNA: TGTGCCAGCATCTGGAGGCTAGGGAAAGATACGCAGTATTTT
V: TRBV12-3/TRBV12-4
J: TRBJ2-3
D: .
size: many

CDR3: CASSLLDSYEQYF
DNA: TGTGCCAGCAGCTTATTGGATTCCTACGAGCAGTACTTC
V: TRBV7-9
J: TRBJ2-7
D: .
size: few

CDR3: CASNSWIHEQYF
DNA: TGTGCCAGCAACAGCTGGATCCACGAGCAGTACTTC
V: TRBV3-1
J: TRBJ2-7
D: .
size: .